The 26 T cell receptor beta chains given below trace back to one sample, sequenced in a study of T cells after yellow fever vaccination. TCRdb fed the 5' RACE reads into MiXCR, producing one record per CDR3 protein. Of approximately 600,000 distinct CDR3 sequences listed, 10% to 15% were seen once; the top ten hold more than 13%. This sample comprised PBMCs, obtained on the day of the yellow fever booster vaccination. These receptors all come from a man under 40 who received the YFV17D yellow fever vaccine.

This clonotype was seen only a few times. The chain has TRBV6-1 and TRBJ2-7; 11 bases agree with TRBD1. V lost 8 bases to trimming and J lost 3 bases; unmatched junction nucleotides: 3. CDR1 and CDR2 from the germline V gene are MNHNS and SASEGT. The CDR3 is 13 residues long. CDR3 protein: CASGQGADYEQYF. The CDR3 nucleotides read TGTGCCAGCGGACAGGGGGCGGACTACGAGCAGTACTTC.

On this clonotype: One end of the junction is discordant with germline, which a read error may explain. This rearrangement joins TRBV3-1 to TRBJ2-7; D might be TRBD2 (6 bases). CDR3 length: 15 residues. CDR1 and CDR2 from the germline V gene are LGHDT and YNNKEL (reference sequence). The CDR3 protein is CARSPPGLQSYEQYF. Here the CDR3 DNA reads TGTGCCAGAAGCCCTCCGGGACTGCAATCCTACGAGCAGTACTTC.

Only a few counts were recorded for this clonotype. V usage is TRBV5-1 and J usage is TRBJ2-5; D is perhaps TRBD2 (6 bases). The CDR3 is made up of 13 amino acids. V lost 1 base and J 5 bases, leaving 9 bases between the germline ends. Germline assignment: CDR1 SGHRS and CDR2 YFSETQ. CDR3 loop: CASSLPEGETQYF. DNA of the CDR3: TGCGCCAGCAGCTTGCCGGAGGGGGAGACCCAGTACTTC.

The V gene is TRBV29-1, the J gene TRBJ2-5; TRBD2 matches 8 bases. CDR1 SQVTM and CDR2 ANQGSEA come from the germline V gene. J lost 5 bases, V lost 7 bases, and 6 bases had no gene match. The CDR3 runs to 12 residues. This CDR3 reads CSGGLAWETQYF. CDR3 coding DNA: TGCAGCGGTGGACTAGCCTGGGAGACCCAGTACTTC.

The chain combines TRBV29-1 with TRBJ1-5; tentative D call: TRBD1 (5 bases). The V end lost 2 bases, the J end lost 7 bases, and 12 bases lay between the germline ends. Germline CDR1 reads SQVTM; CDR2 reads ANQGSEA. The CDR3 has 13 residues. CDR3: CSVEIGRGQPQHF. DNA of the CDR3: TGCAGCGTTGAAATAGGACGGGGGCAGCCCCAGCATTTT.

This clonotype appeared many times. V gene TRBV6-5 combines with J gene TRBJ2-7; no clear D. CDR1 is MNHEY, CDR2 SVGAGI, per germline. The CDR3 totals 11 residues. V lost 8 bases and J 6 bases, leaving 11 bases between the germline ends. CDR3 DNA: TGTGCCAGCTCCCAAGGTGTCGAGCAGTACTTC. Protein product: CASSQGVEQYF.

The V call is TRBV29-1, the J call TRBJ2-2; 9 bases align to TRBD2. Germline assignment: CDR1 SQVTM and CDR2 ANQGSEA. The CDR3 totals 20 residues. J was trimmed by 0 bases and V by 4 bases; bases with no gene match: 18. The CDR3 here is CSVGPTRQLAGNSNTGELFF. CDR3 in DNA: TGCAGCGTTGGACCCACGCGCCAGCTAGCGGGAAACTCGAACACCGGGGAGCTGTTTTTT.

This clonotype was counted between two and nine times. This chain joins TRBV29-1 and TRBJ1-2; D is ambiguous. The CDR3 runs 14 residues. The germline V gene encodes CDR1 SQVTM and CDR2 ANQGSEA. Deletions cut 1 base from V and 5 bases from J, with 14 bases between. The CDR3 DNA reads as TGCAGCGTTGAAGCGGGTGTATTAGGGTATGGCTACACCTTC. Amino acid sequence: CSVEAGVLGYGYTF.

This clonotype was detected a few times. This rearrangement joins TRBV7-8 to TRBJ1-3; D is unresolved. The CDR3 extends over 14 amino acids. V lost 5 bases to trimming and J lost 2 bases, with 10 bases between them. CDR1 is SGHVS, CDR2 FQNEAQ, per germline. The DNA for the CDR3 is TGTGCCAGCAGCGTCGGCACGACTGGAAACACCATATATTTT. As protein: CASSVGTTGNTIYF.

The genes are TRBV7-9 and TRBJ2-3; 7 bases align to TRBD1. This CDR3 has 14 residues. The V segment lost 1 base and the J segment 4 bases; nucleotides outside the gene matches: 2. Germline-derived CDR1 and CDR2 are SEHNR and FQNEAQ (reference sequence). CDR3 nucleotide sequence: TGTGCCAGCAGCTTAGGACAGGGACCAGATACGCAGTATTTT. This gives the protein CASSLGQGPDTQYF.

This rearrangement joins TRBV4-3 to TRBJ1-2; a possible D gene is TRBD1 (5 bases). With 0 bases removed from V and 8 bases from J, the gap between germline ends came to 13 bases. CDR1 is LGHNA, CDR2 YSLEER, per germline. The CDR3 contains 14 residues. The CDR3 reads CASSQERAGRGYTF. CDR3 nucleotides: TGCGCCAGCAGCCAAGAAAGGGCAGGGCGCGGCTACACCTTC.

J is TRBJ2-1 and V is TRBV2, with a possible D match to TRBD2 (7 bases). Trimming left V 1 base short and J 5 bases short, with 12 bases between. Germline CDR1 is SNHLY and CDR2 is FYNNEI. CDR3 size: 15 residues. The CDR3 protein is CASSEGGGRHNEQFF. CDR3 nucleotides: TGTGCCAGCAGTGAAGGCGGGGGCCGCCACAATGAGCAGTTCTTC.

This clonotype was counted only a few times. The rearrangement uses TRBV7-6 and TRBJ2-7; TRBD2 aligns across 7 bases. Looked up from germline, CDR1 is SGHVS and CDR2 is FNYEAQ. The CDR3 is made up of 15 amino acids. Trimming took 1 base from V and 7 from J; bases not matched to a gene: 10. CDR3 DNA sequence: TGTGCCAGCAGCTTAGAGAGCGCGGGAGTACGTGAGCAGTACTTC. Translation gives CASSLESAGVREQYF.

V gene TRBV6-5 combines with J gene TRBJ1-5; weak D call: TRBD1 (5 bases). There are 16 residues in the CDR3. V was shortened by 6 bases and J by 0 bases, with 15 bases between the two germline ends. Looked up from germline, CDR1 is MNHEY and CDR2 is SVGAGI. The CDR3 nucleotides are TGTGCCAGCAGGACCCGGGGACGGAATAGCAATCAGCCCCAGCATTTT. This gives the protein CASRTRGRNSNQPQHF.

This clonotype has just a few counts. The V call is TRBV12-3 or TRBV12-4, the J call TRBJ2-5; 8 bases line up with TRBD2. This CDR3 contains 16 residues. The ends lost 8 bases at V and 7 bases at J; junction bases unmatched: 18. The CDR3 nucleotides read TGTGCCAGCGCATGGCGGAGTAGCGGGGACTCGGGGACCCAGTACTTC. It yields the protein CASAWRSSGDSGTQYF.

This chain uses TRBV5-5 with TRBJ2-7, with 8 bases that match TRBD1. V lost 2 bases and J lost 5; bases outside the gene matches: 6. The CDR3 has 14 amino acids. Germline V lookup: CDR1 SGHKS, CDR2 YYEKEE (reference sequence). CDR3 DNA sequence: TGTGCCAGCAGCTTCCAGGGGGCTCTCCACGAGCAGTACTTC. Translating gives CASSFQGALHEQYF.

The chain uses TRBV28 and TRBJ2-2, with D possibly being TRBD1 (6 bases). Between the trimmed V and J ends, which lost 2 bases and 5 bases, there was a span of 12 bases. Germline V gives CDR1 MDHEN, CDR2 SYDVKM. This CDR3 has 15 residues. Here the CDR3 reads CASSLQGRFTGELFF. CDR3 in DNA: TGTGCCAGCAGTTTACAGGGGCGGTTTACCGGGGAGCTGTTTTTT.

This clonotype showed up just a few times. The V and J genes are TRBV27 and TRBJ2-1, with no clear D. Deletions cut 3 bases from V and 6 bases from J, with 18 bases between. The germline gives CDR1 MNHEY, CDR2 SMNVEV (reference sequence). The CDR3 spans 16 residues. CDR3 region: CASSLSPKASGNEQFF. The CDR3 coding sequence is TGTGCCAGCAGTTTGAGTCCCAAGGCTAGTGGCAATGAGCAGTTCTTC.

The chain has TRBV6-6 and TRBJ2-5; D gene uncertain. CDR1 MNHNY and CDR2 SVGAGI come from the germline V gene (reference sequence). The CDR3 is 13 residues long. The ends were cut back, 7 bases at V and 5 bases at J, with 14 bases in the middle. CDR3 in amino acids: CASTSGIGETQYF. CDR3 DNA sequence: TGTGCCAGCACTTCAGGCATCGGGGAGACCCAGTACTTC.

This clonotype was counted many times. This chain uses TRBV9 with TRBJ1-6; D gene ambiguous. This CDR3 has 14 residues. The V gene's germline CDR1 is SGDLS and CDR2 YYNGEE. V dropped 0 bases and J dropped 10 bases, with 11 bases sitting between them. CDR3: CASSVEWDSSPLHF. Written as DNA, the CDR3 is TGTGCCAGCAGCGTAGAATGGGATTCATCACCCCTCCACTTT.

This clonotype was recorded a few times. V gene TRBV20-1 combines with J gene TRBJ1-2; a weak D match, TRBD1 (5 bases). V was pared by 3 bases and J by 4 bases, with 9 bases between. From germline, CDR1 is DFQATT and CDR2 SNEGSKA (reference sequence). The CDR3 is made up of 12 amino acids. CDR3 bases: TGCAGTGCTAGTTCAGGGCTCTATGGCTACACCTTC. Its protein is CSASSGLYGYTF.

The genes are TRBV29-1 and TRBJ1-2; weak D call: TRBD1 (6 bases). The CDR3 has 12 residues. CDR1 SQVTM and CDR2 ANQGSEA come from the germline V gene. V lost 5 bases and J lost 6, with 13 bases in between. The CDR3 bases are TGCAGCGTTCCTACAGGGCTCGATGGCTACACCTTC. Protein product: CSVPTGLDGYTF.

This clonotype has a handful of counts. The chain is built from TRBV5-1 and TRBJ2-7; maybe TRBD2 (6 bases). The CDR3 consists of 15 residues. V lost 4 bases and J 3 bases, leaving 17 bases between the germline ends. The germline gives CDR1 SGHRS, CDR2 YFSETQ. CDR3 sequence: CASSLVEGRDYEQYF. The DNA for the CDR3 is TGCGCCAGCAGCCTGGTGGAGGGAAGGGACTACGAGCAGTACTTC.

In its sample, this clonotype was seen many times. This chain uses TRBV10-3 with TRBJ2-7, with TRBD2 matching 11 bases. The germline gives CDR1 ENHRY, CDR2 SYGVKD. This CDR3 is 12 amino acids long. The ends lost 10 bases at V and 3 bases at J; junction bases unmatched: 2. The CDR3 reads CASGLAGYEQYF. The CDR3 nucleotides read TGTGCCAGCGGACTAGCGGGCTACGAGCAGTACTTC.

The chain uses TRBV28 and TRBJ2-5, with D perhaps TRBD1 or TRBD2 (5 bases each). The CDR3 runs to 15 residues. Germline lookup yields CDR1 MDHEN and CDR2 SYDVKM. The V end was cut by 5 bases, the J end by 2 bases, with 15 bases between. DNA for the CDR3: TGTGCCAGCAGTAAGGGGAGTAGTGGGCAAGAGACCCAGTACTTC. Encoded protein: CASSKGSSGQETQYF.

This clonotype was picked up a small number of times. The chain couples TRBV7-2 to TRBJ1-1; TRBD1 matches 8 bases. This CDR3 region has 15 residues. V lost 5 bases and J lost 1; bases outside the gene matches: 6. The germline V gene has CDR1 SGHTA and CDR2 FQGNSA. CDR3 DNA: TGTGCCAGCAGCCCTCGACAGGGGAGGAACACTGAAGCTTTCTTT. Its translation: CASSPRQGRNTEAFF.